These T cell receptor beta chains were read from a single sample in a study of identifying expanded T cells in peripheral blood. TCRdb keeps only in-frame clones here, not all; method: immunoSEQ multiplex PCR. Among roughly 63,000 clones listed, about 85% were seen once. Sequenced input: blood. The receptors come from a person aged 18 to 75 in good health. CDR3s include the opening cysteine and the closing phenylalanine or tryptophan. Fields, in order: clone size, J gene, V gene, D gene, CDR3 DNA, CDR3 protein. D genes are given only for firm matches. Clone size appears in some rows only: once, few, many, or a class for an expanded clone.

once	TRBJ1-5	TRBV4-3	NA	TGCGCCAGCAGCCAGGCCTTAAATCAGCCCCAGCATTTT	CASSQALNQPQHF
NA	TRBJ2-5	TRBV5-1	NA	TGCGCCAGCAGCGGGGGGGCCATCCACGAGACCCAGTACTTC	CASSGGAIHETQYF
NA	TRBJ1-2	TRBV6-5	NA	TGTGCCAGCGGTCCCGTCTCTAACTATGGCTACACCTTC	CASGPVSNYGYTF
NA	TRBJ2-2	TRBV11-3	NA	TGTGCCAGCAGCGTCGTCAACACCGGGGAGCTGTTTTTT	CASSVVNTGELFF
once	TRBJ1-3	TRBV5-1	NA	TGCGCCAGCAGGACAGGCCGCTCTGGAAACACCATATATTTT	CASRTGRSGNTIYF
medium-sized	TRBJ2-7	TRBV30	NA	TGTGCCTGGAACTCCGGGACTGCGTCCTACGAGCAGTACTTC	CAWNSGTASYEQYF
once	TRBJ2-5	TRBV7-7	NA	TGTGCCAGCAGCTCATCCTCCAGGGGCCAAGAGACCCAGTACTTC	CASSSSSRGQETQYF
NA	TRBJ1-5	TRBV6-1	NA	TGTGCCAGCAGTGAAGTGGCAGGATATCAGCCCCAGCATTTT	CASSEVAGYQPQHF
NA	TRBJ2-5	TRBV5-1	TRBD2	TGCGCCAGCAGCGTAGCGGGGAATTCGGAGACCCAGTACTTC	CASSVAGNSETQYF
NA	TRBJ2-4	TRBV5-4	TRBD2	TGTGCCAGCAGCCCAGCTAGCGGAAATACACCCATACTAGCCAAAAACATTCAGTACTTC	CASSPASGNTPILAKNIQYF
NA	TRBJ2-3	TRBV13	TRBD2	TGTGCCAGCAGTGAGCGGGGGGGCACAGATACGCAGTATTTT	CASSERGGTDTQYF
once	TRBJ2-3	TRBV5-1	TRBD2	TGCGCCAGCAGCTGGGGGACTAGCGGTCGCACAGATACGCAGTATTTT	CASSWGTSGRTDTQYF
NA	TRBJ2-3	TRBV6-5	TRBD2	TGTGCCAGCAGCCCGAGCGGGAGGCTTGGGGATACGCAGTATTTT	CASSPSGRLGDTQYF
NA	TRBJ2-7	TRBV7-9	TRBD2	TGTGCCAGCAGTCTAGCGGACAAACGCTACGAGCAGTACTTC	CASSLADKRYEQYF
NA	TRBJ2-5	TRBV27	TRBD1	TGTGCCAGCAGGCACAAGTCGGGACAGGGCATGGGGACCCAGTACTTC	CASRHKSGQGMGTQYF
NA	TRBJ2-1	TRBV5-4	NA	TGTGCCAGCAGACCGGACTTCCCCTCCTACAATGAGCAGTTCTTC	CASRPDFPSYNEQFF
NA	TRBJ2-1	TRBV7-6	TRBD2	TGTGCCAGCAGCTTAGGACTAAGCGGGGGGGCGGGAGAGCAGTTCTTC	CASSLGLSGGAGEQFF
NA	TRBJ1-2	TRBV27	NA	TGTGCCAGCAGTTTATCGATGGGGACAACCTATGGCTACACCTTC	CASSLSMGTTYGYTF
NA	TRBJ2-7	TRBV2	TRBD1	TGTGCCAGTACGGGACAGTACGAGCAGTACTTC	CASTGQYEQYF
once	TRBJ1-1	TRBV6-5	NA	TGTGCCAGCAGTTACTCGAGTCAGGGGAACACTGAAGCTTTCTTT	CASSYSSQGNTEAFF
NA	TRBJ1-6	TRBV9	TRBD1	TGTGCCAGCAGCCCTGACAGGGGCAATTCACCCCTCCACTTT	CASSPDRGNSPLHF
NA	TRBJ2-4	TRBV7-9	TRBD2	TGTGCCAGCAGCCCGTGGGCTAGCGGGAATTTAGTAGCCAAAAACATTCAGTACTTC	CASSPWASGNLVAKNIQYF
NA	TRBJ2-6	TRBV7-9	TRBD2	TGTGCCAGCAGCTCCGCGGGGGGGCTCGGGGCCAACGTCCTGACTTTC	CASSSAGGLGANVLTF
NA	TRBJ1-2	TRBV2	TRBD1	TGTGCCAGCAGACGGAGACAGGGCGACTATGGCTACACCTTC	CASRRRQGDYGYTF
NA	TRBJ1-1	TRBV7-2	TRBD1	TGTGCCAGCAGTCGACAGGGGGCGAGCGCTGAAGCTTTCTTT	CASSRQGASAEAFF
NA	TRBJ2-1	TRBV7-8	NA	TGTGCCAGCAGCCCCCAGACCAATGGCAATGAGCAGTTCTTC	CASSPQTNGNEQFF
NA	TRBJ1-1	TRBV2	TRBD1	TGTGCCAGCAGTAGGACAGGGGGACGTACTGAAGCTTTCTTT	CASSRTGGRTEAFF
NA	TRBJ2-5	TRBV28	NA	TGTGCCAGCAGTCAGACCTCCGGGCCGAACTTTCCCCAGTACTTC	CASSQTSGPNFPQYF
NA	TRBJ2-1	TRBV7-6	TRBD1	TGTGCCAGCAGGAAATTGGGACAGAATGAGCAGTTCTTC	CASRKLGQNEQFF
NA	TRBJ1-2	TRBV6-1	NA	TGTGCCAGCCACCGGGACGGACCCTATGGCTACACCTTC	CASHRDGPYGYTF
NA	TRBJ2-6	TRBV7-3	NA	TGTGCCAGCAGCTTGAGCTTACAAAGTCGGGCCAACGTCCTGACTTTC	CASSLSLQSRANVLTF
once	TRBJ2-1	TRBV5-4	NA	TGTGCCAGCAGCTTGTTCGACAGGACTACCGAGCAGTTCTTC	CASSLFDRTTEQFF
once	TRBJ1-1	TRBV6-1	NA	TGTGCCAGCGGGAGGAGGGGGGGGAACACTGAAGCTTTCTTT	CASGRRGGNTEAFF
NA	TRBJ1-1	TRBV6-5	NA	TGTGCCAGCAGTTACGGGTCGAGCACTGAAGCTTTCTTT	CASSYGSSTEAFF
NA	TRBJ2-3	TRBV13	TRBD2	TGTGCCAGCAGCTCACGGACTAGCGGCTGGGGGGATACGCAGTATTTT	CASSSRTSGWGDTQYF
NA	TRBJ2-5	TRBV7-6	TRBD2	TGTGCCAGCAGCTGGGGGACTAGCGTCGAAGAGACCCAGTACTTC	CASSWGTSVEETQYF
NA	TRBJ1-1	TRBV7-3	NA	TGTGCCAGCAGCTTAAACGGGGGGGACACTGAAGCTTTCTTT	CASSLNGGDTEAFF
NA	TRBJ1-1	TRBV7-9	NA	TGTGCCAGCAGCTTATCCGGGGCGATCGCATCAGCTTTCTTT	CASSLSGAIASAFF
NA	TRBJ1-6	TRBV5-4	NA	TGTGCCAGCAGCTTGACGATTAATTCACCCCTCCACTTT	CASSLTINSPLHF
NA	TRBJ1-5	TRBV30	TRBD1	TGTGCCTGGAGCGGGACAGGGGAGTTTGCCCAGCATTTT	CAWSGTGEFAQHF
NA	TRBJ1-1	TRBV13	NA	TGTGCCAGCAGCTTACGGGACACTGAAGCTTTCTTT	CASSLRDTEAFF
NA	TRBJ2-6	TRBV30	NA	TGTGCCTGGAGTGAAGGGGGTAGTGGGGCCAACGTCCTGACTTTC	CAWSEGGSGANVLTF
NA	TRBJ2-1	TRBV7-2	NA	TGTGCCAGCAGCCGATACGGCGGTGATCAGTTCTTC	CASSRYGGDQFF
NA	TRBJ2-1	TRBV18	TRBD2	TGTGCCAGCTCACCGATAGCGGGAGGTAACTTATTGAATGAGCAGTTCTTC	CASSPIAGGNLLNEQFF
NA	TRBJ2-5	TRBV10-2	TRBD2	TGCGCCACCGAGGGACTAGCCCCGGAGACCCAGTACTTC	CATEGLAPETQYF
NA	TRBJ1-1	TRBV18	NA	TGTGCCAGCTCACCATTAGAGGCGAACACTGAAGCTTTCTTT	CASSPLEANTEAFF
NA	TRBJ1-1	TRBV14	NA	TGTGCCAGCAGCCAAGATTTGGGGGAAGTCGGCACTGAAGCTTTCTTT	CASSQDLGEVGTEAFF
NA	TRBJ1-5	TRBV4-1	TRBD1	TGCGCCAGCAGCGGACAGGGGGTAATCAGGCAGCCCCAGCATTTT	CASSGQGVIRQPQHF
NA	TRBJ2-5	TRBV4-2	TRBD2	TGTGCCAGCAGCCAACCTCTAGCGGGGAGACAAGAGACCCAGTACTTC	CASSQPLAGRQETQYF
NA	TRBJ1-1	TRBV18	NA	TGTGCCAGCTCACCTGGACATACACCGAACACTGAAGCTTTCTTT	CASSPGHTPNTEAFF